Here is one T cell receptor (beta chain) with its context. Its antigen is currently not known. Per-nucleotide qualities are absent, and no much larger clonotype sits a single base away. This record comes from a study of human T cells and chemical hapten exposure (dated by TCRdb to the early 2020s). Notes on the research overall: For sensitization, 2% DPC in acetone was applied to an approximately 2 cm by approximately 2 cm area of upper inner arm skin. Weekly therapeutic DPC doses were additionally applied to the scalp of patients throughout the approximately 24-week study period. Patch testing was performed on the upper back with Finn chambers containing 0.01% DPC, and the patch tests were scored after 6 days according to International Contact Dermatitis Research Group standards. Alopecia areata with under or over 50% scalp involvement, alopecia totalis and alopecia universalis were represented in the patient cohort, which was mostly female. The libraries were sequenced as a pool, and the TCR yield per sample differed mostly because of small variations in library volumes within the pool. Peripheral blood TCR repertoire changes were tracked in vivo in alopecia patients during primary and secondary sensitization to the hapten diphenylcyclopropenone (DPC). Patient blood was sampled pre-sensitization (week 0) and at 2, 6 and about 24 weeks after DPC sensitization. Under 30 alopecia patients gave blood for TCR sequencing at one to four time points (pre-sensitization, 2, 6 and 24 weeks). The paper as a whole reports these results and caveats: No change with DPC sensitization was found in the number of TCRs above 1 in 1000 frequency, and no evidence of global repertoire structure alterations was found. Patch test score was positively correlated with the number of PT1 expanded TCRs, with significance at thresholds 8, 16 and 32 but not at 4. Significantly more large CDR3 similarity clusters were formed by expanded TCRs than by pre-sensitization or healthy control sets, consistent with antigen-driven responses. Repeated subsampling changed both the strength of the expansion versus patch-test correlation and the threshold at which that correlation became significant. Because all patients had alopecia, a presumed autoimmune disease, the immune response of the patients might differ from that of healthy individuals.

In the paper's terms, the time point label means: patch test 1, 2 weeks after DPC sensitization. The treatment or condition label, read with the paper, signifies: therapeutic diphenylcyclopropenone sensitization with weekly scalp DPC. Blood at each patch-test visit was drawn before the patch test was applied. Patients were eligible if aged 18 to 70, diagnosed with alopecia and judged suitable for DPC therapy, and pregnant patients were excluded. Total RNA was extracted from unfractionated whole blood that had been collected in Tempus Blood RNA tubes. The CDR3, from cysteine to phenylalanine, totals 15 residues. Only the CDR3 part of the read is kept: 45 bases, read in frame from the first base. The germline V gene provides CDR1 SGHVS and CDR2 FQNEAQ. Trimming takes 1 base from V and 5 bases from J, and the germline ends sit 14 bases apart. The library was produced with RACE. For sequencing, a NextSeq 500 was employed. During library preparation, unique molecular identifiers were attached to individual cDNA molecules so that TCRs could be counted in a quantitative, reproducible way. From each blood RNA sample, both TCR alpha and TCR beta chains were sequenced. The authors' analysis ran thus. Samples had a median of about 96,000 TCRs, with a range from roughly 23,224 to 750,000. V, J and CDR3 annotation of the TCR reads was performed with the Decombinator software suite. For PS versus PT1 abundance plots, all samples were subsampled to the same number of TCRs (28,000). TCRs were defined as expanded if absent before sensitization and observed at least eight times at the 2-week time point. In-frame beta chains were kept once TCRdb had trimmed the public reads at Q25 with fastp and called clones with MiXCR. Each CDR3 protein appears once, grouped with its most common genes and DNA. Here the V and J calls rest on TCRdb's processing, not on the authors' analysis. The sample includes approximately 340,000 distinct CDR3 sequences, with around 7% observed a single time. The ten largest clones represent around 8.2% of the sample.

Sequenced here: whole blood, sampled in connection with sensitization to the hapten diphenylcyclopropenone (DPC). The sequence is built from TRBV7-8 and TRBJ1-2, with no confidently assigned D gene. The clonotype was recovered from a young woman with alopecia areata. Some clones in this sample may be carry-over from other donors' samples. The encoded CDR3 is CASSLGPGIGYGYTF. At the DNA level, the sequence is TGTGCCAGCAGCTTAGGTCCCGGGATTGGGTATGGCTACACCTTC.